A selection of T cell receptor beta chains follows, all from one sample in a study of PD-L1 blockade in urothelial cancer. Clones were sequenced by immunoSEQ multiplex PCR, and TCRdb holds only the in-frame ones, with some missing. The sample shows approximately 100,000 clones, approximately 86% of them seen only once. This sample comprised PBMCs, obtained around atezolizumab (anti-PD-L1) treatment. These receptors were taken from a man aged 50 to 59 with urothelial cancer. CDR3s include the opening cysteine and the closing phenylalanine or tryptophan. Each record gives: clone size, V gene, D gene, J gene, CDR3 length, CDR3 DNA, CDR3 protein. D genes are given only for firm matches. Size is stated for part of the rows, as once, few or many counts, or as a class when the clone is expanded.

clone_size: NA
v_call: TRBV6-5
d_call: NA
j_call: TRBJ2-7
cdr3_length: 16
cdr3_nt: TGTGCCAGCAGTTACTCAGACAGCTACCTCTCCTACGAGCAGTACTTC
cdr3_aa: CASSYSDSYLSYEQYF

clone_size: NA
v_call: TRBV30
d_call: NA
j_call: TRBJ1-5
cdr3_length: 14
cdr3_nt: TGTGCCTGGAGTGTAATGGCTAGGAATCAGCCCCAGCATTTT
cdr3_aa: CAWSVMARNQPQHF

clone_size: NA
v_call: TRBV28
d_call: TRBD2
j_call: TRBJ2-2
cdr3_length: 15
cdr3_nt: TGTGCCAGCAGCTCGGGACTATCGAACACCGGGGAGCTGTTTTTT
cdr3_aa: CASSSGLSNTGELFF

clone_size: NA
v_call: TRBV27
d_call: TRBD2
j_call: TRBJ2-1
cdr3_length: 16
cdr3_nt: TGTGCCAGCAGGTCCCTAGCGGGAGCTCCCTACAATGAGCAGTTCTTC
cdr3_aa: CASRSLAGAPYNEQFF

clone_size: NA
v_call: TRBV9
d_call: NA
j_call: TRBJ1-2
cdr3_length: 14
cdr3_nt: TGTGCCAGCAGCGTAGGAATCGAGGACTATGGCTACACCTTC
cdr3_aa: CASSVGIEDYGYTF

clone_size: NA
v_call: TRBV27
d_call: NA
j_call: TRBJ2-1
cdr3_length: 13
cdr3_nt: TGTGCCAGCAGTCCTTTTAGTGGCAATGAGCAGTTCTTC
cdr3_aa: CASSPFSGNEQFF

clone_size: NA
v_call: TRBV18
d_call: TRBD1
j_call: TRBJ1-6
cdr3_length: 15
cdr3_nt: TGTGCCAGCTCACCGGTAGGGGGCTTTAGTTCACCCCTCCACTTT
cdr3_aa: CASSPVGGFSSPLHF

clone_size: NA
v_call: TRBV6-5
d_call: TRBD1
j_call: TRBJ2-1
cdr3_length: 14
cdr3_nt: TGTGCCAGCAGACAGGACAGGGGGCCTGATGAGCAGTTCTTC
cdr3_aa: CASRQDRGPDEQFF

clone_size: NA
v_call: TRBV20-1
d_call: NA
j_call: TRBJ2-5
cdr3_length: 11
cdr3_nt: TGCAGTGCTAGACTAGAAGAGACCCAGTACTTC
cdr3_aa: CSARLEETQYF

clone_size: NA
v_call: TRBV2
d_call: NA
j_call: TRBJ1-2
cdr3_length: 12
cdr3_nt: TGTGCCAGCAGTGAGGCACCCTATGGCTACACCTTC
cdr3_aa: CASSEAPYGYTF

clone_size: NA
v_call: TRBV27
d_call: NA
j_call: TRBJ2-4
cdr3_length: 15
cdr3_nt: TGTGCCAGCACCCAGACCCAGGAAGCCAAAAACATTCAGTACTTC
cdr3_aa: CASTQTQEAKNIQYF

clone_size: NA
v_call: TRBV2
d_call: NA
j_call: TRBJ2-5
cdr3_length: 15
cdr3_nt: TGTGCCAGCAGCGAGGGCCTAGACTTCTTGAAGACCCAGTACTTC
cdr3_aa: CASSEGLDFLKTQYF

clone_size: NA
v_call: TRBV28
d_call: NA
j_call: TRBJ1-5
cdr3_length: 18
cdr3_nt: TGTGCCAGCAGTTTGATTTGGGCCGGGACACTTAGCAATCAGCCCCAGCATTTT
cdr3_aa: CASSLIWAGTLSNQPQHF

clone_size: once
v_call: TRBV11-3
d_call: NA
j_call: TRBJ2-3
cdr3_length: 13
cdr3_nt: TGTGCCAGCAGCGGGAGTAGCTCAGATACGCAGTATTTT
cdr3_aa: CASSGSSSDTQYF

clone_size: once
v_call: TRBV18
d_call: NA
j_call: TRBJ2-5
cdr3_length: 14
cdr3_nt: TGTGCCAGCTCACTCCGGACAGATCAAGAGACCCAGTACTTC
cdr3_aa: CASSLRTDQETQYF

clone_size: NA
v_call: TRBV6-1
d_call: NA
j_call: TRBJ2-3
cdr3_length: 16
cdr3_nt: TGTGCCAGCAGTGAAGCTATCACGGGGGGCACAGATACGCAGTATTTT
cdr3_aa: CASSEAITGGTDTQYF

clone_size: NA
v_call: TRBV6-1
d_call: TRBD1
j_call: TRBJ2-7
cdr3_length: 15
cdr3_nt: TGTGCCAGCAGTGGGGAAGGGACAGAAACCTACGAGCAGTACTTC
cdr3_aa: CASSGEGTETYEQYF

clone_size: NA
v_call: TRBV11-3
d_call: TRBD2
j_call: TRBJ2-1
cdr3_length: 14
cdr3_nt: TGTGCCAGCAGCTCCGCTAGCGGGAGTAATGAGCAGTTCTTC
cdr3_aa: CASSSASGSNEQFF

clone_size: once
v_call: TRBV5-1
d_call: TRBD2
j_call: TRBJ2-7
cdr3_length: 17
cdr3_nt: TGCGCCAGCAGCTCCAATCCAGCGGGAGAGGTGTCCTACGAGCAGTACTTC
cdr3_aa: CASSSNPAGEVSYEQYF

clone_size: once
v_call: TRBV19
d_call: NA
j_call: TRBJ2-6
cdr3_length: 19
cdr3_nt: TGTGCCAGTAGTATCTCACCGACAGGGAGGTACTCTGGGGCCAACGTCCTGACTTTC
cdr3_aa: CASSISPTGRYSGANVLTF

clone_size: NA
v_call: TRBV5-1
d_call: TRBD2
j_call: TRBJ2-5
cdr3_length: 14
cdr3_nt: TGCGCCAGCAGCTTGGGACTAGCCAAAGAGACCCAGTACTTC
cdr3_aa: CASSLGLAKETQYF

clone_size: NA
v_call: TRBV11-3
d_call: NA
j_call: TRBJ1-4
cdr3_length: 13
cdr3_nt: TGTGCCAGCAGCTTAAACGGGAACGAAAAACTGTTTTTT
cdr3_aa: CASSLNGNEKLFF

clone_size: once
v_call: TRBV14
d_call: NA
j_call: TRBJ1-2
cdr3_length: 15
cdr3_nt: TGTGCCAGCAGTCCAAGATCTGGAAGGGGCTATGGCTACACCTTC
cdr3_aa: CASSPRSGRGYGYTF